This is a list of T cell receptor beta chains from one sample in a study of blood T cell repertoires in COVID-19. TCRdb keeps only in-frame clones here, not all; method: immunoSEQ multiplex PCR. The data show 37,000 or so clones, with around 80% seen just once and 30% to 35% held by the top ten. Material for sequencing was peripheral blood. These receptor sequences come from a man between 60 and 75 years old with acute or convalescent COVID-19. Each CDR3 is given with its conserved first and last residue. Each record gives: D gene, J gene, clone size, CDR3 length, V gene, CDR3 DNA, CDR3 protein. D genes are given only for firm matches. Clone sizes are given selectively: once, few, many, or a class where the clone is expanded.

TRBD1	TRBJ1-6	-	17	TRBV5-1	TGCGCCAGCAGCTCCCACGTAGGGGACAGGTTAACTTCACCCCTCCACTTT	CASSSHVGDRLTSPLHF
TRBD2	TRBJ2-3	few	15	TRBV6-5	TGTGCCAGCACCTGGTCGGGGGGGGGAGCGGATACGCAGTATTTT	CASTWSGGGADTQYF
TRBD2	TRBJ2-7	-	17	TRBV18	TGTGCCAGCTCGCCTCTCCTAGCGGGAACGGGGAAAAACGAGCAGTACTTC	CASSPLLAGTGKNEQYF
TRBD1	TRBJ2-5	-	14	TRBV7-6	TGTGCCAGCAGCTTACAGGGGGCGAAAGAGACCCAGTACTTC	CASSLQGAKETQYF
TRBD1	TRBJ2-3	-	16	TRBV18	TGTGCCAGCTCAACTCGACAGGGGGGATCCACAGATACGCAGTATTTT	CASSTRQGGSTDTQYF
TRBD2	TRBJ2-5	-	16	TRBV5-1	TGCGCCAGCAGCTTGGAGGGCAGCGGGGCCGAAGAGACCCAGTACTTC	CASSLEGSGAEETQYF
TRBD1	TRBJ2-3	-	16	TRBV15	TGTGCCACCAGCTACCGGACAGGGGGCGTCACAGATACGCAGTATTTT	CATSYRTGGVTDTQYF
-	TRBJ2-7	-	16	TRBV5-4	TGTGCCAGCAGTCCAAACTCGGGTTTGGCGCCCTACGAGCAGTACTTC	CASSPNSGLAPYEQYF
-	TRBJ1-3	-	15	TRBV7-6	TGTGCCAGCAGCTCCCAGGGTGGGGCTGGAAACACCATATATTTT	CASSSQGGAGNTIYF
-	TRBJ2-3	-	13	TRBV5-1	TGCGCCAGCAGAGAAGGGGTGACAGATACGCAGTATTTT	CASREGVTDTQYF